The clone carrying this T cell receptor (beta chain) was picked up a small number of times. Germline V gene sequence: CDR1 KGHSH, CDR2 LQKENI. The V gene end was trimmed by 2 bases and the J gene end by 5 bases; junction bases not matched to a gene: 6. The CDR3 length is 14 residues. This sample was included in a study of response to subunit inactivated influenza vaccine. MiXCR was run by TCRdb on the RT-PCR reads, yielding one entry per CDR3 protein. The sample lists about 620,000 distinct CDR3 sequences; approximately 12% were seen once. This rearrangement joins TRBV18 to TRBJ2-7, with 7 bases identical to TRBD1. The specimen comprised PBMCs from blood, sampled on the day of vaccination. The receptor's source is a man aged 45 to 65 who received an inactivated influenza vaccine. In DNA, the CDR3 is TGTGCCAGCTCACCAACGAGGGGGCGGAACGAGCAGTACTTC. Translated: CASSPTRGRNEQYF.